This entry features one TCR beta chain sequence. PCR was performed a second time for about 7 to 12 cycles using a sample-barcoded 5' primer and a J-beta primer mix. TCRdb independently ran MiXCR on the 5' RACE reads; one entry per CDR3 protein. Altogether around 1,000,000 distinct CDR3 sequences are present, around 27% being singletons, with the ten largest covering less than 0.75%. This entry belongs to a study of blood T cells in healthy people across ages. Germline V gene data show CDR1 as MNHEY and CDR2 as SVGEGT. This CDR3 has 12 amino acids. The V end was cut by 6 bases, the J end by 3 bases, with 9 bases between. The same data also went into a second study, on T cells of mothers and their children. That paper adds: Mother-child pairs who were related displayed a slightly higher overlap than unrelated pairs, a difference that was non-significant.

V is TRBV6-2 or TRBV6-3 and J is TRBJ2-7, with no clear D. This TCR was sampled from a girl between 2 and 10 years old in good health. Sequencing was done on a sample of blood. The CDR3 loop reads CASRSSVYEQYF. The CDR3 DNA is TGTGCCAGCAGGAGCAGCGTCTACGAGCAGTACTTC.